This entry describes one T cell receptor beta chain. Trimming at V came to 1 base and at J to 4 bases, leaving 7 bases not matched to a gene. CDR1 is KGHDR, CDR2 SFDVKD, per germline. There are 17 residues in the CDR3. This entry belongs to a study of blood T cell repertoires in COVID-19. Study context: The United States, Italy and Spain supplied acute and convalescent COVID-19 samples.

Repertoires were generated with immunoSEQ multiplex PCR, while TCRdb's copy carries only in-frame clones and drops some. The profile shows roughly 86,000 clones, about four fifths of them singletons. This sequence originates from a woman between 65 and 79 years old with acute or convalescent COVID-19. The genes are TRBV24-1 and TRBJ2-2; 8 nucleotides align to TRBD1. The specimen sequenced was peripheral blood. CDR3 amino acids: CATSDFRGTGGTGELFF. CDR3 coding DNA: TGTGCCACCAGTGATTTTAGGGGGACAGGTGGCACCGGGGAGCTGTTTTTT.